A single sample gave rise to the 12 T cell receptor beta chains below, sequenced in a study of T and B cells in COVID-19 patients. Multiplex PCR with BIOMED2 TRB-A/B primer pools amplified TRB rearrangements. From the multiplex PCR reads, TCRdb called clonotypes with MiXCR, one entry per CDR3 protein. This table has 3,500 to 4,500 distinct CDR3 sequences, about 25% appearing once. From blood, roughly 220-550 ng of genomic DNA served as TRB template. Source material: blood. The receptors derive from a human donor with active COVID-19.

The rearrangement links TRBV6-2 or TRBV6-3 to TRBJ1-5; D remains ambiguous. With 10 bases removed from V and 3 bases from J, the gap between germline ends came to 13 bases. The germline V gene encodes CDR1 MNHEY and CDR2 SVGEGT. This CDR3 is 13 amino acids long. CDR3 loop: CATLDGFNQPQHF. The CDR3 nucleotides are TGTGCCACCCTGGACGGATTCAATCAGCCCCAGCATTTT.

In its sample, this clonotype ranks as medium-sized. In DNA form, the CDR3 reads TGTGCCAGCAGTTTAGCCCCGACAGGGAGGTTAATTCGCTATGGCTACACCTTC. Protein product: CASSLAPTGRLIRYGYTF. The gene calls are TRBV12-3 or TRBV12-4 and TRBJ1-2; TRBD1 matches 7 bases. V shed 0 bases and J 4 bases; nucleotides not matched to a gene: 14. The CDR3 runs 18 residues.

Concerning this clonotype: Sequence at one end of the junction differs from germline and may be a read error. The CDR3 sequence: CASIYIGAYGLAARQGQFF. The CDR3 DNA reads TGTGCCAGCATTTACATTGGGGCATACGGACTAGCGGCTCGTCAGGGCCAGTTCTTC. The chain recombines TRBV6-2 or TRBV6-3 with TRBJ2-1; 10 bases are a match to TRBD2. CDR1 and CDR2 from the germline V gene are MNHEY and SVGEGT. The CDR3 totals 19 residues.

By its share, this clonotype is medium-sized (0.01 to 0.1%). This chain uses TRBV6-1 with TRBJ2-5; 10 nucleotides match TRBD1. The CDR3 sequence is 16 residues long. The trim removed 2 bases at V and 7 bases at J, leaving 10 bases unmatched. Per the germline V gene, CDR1 is MNHNS and CDR2 is SASEGT. CDR3 amino acids: CASSERWDRGLVTQYF. CDR3 nucleotides: TGTGCCAGCAGTGAAAGGTGGGACAGGGGATTAGTGACCCAGTACTTC.

This clonotype ranks as medium-sized. The chain couples TRBV6-5 to TRBJ1-3; D is ambiguous. The CDR3 has 16 amino acids. Germline CDR1 reads MNHEY; CDR2 reads SVGAGI. V was shortened by 4 bases and J by 2 bases, with 15 bases between the two germline ends. The DNA of the CDR3 is TGTGCCAGCAGTTTAAGGGCCTACCAGCCTGGAAACACCATATATTTT. Its protein product is CASSLRAYQPGNTIYF.

This chain connects TRBV19 to TRBJ2-1; 9 nucleotides agree with TRBD2. Germline V lookup: CDR1 LNHDA, CDR2 SQIVND (reference sequence). CDR3 length equals 15 residues. The J segment lost 9 bases and the V segment lost 8 bases, leaving 14 bases of the junction unmatched. CDR3 DNA: TGTGCCAGTCAGGTAGCGGGAGAAGAACGTAGTGAGCAGTTCTTC. This sequence encodes CASQVAGEERSEQFF.

This clonotype is termed medium-sized. This chain links TRBV15 with TRBJ2-7, with TRBD2 identical over 11 bases. Germline loops: CDR1 LNHNV, CDR2 YYDKDF (reference sequence). The CDR3 covers 17 residues. V lost 0 bases and J lost 3; bases outside the gene matches: 7. CDR3 in amino acids: CATSRDGRTSGYYEQYF. Here the CDR3 DNA reads TGTGCCACCAGCAGAGATGGAAGGACTAGCGGGTACTACGAGCAGTACTTC.

By its share, this clonotype is medium-sized. The chain links TRBV6-5 to TRBJ1-4; no firm D call. Germline CDR1 and CDR2: MNHEY and SVGAGI. V was trimmed by 6 bases and J by 0 bases, leaving 11 bases between them. The CDR3 length is 15 residues. CDR3 in DNA: TGTGCCAGCAGGCGGACTCCTTCAACTAATGAAAAACTGTTTTTT. It is translated as CASRRTPSTNEKLFF.

Sample share makes this clonotype medium-sized (0.01 to 0.1%). The V and J genes are TRBV19 and TRBJ2-2; TRBD1 aligns across 8 bases. Germline assignment: CDR1 LNHDA and CDR2 SQIVND (reference sequence). The CDR3 is 15 amino acids. Unmatched junction bases numbered 8, after V lost 5 bases and J lost 6 bases. The DNA for the CDR3 is TGTGCCAGTAGTGGGGGCGCAGGGGGCTCCGGGGAGCTGTTTTTT. It codes for CASSGGAGGSGELFF.

This clonotype was detected only a few times. V gene TRBV7-2 combines with J gene TRBJ2-3; the D is unclear. Trimming removed 3 bases from V and 2 bases from J, with 3 bases in between. This CDR3 contains 12 residues. CDR1 is SGHTA and CDR2 is FQGNSA in the germline V gene. The CDR3, as DNA: TGTGCCAGCAGCTTTTACACAGATACGCAGTATTTT. This gives the protein CASSFYTDTQYF.

This chain connects TRBV20-1 to TRBJ1-5; D is undetermined. Germline loops: CDR1 DFQATT, CDR2 SNEGSKA (reference sequence). V lost 7 bases, J lost 2 bases, and 9 bases lay in between. The CDR3 runs to 12 residues. CDR3 nucleotides: TGCAGTGTAGGGCAAGGCAATCAGCCCCAGCATTTT. It is translated as CSVGQGNQPQHF.

The genes are TRBV20-1 and TRBJ1-1; D perhaps matches TRBD1 (5 bases). The CDR3 has 12 amino acids. Germline assignment: CDR1 DFQATT and CDR2 SNEGSKA (reference sequence). V was pared by 3 bases and J by 7 bases, with 12 bases between. The CDR3 nucleotides read TGCAGTGCTAGCCGGGACGGAAGTGAAGCTTTCTTT. Its protein product is CSASRDGSEAFF.